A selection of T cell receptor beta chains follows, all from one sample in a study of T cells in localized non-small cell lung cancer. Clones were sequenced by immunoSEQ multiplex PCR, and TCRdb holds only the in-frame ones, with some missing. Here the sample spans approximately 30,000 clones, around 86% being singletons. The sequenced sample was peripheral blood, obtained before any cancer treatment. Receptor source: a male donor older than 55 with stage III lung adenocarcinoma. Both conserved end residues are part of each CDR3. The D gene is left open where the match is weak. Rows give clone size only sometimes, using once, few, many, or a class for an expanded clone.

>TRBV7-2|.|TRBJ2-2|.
CASSLGAANTGELFF
TGTGCCAGCAGCTTAGGGGCGGCGAACACCGGGGAGCTGTTTTTT
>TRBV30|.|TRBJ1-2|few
CAWGGLDYGYTF
TGTGCCTGGGGGGGGCTGGACTATGGCTACACCTTC
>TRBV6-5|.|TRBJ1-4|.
CASRDDGGFEKLFF
TGTGCCAGCAGGGACGACGGAGGGTTTGAAAAACTGTTTTTT
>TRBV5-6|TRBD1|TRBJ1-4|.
CASSWTGAIWDEKLFF
TGTGCCAGCAGCTGGACAGGGGCTATTTGGGATGAAAAACTGTTTTTT
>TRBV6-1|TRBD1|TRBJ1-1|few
CASSDGTGGGQVMITEAFF
TGTGCCAGCAGTGACGGGACAGGGGGCGGTCAGGTCATGATCACTGAAGCTTTCTTT
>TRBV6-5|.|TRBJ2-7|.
CASSYSGTGSYEQYF
TGTGCCAGCAGTTACTCAGGGACCGGCTCCTACGAGCAGTACTTC
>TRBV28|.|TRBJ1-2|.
CASSLPRQNYGYTF
TGTGCCAGCAGTTTACCCAGGCAGAACTATGGCTACACCTTC
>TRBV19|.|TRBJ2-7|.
CASSGRDPYEQYF
TGTGCCAGTAGTGGCCGGGACCCCTACGAGCAGTACTTC
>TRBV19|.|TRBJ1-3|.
CASSIDPGTNTIYF
TGTGCCAGTAGTATAGATCCGGGGACGAACACCATATATTTT
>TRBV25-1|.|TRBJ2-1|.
CASSHPGVEQFF
TGTGCCAGCAGCCACCCGGGGGTTGAGCAGTTCTTC
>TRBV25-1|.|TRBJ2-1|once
CASSATGSREKREQFF
TGTGCCAGCAGTGCGACCGGGTCTAGGGAAAAGAGGGAGCAGTTCTTC
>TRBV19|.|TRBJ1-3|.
CASSQRHTSGNTIYF
TGTGCCAGTAGTCAGAGACACACCTCTGGAAACACCATATATTTT
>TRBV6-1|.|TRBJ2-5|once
CASSEGAMEYQETQYF
TGTGCCAGCAGTGAAGGAGCTATGGAGTACCAAGAGACCCAGTACTTC
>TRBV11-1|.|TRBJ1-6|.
CASSLNRASSPLHF
TGTGCCAGCAGCTTAAACAGAGCTAGTTCACCCCTCCACTTT
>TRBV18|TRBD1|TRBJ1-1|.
CASSAQGAGTEAFF
TGTGCCAGCTCAGCTCAGGGGGCCGGGACTGAAGCTTTCTTT
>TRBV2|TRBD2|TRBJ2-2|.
CASIGSASGIGELFF
TGTGCCAGCATCGGTTCGGCTAGCGGGATCGGGGAGCTGTTTTTT
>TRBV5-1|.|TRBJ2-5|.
CASSSERGQETQYF
TGCGCCAGCAGCTCCGAGAGGGGCCAAGAGACCCAGTACTTC
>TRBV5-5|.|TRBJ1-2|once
CASSLDTGRTNGYTF
TGTGCCAGCAGCTTGGATACAGGGCGGACGAATGGCTACACCTTC
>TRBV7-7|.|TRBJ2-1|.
CASSLDQGDYNEQFF
TGTGCCAGCAGCTTAGATCAAGGGGACTACAATGAGCAGTTCTTC
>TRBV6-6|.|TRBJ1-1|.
CASSFTISTEAFF
TGTGCCAGCAGTTTCACGATCTCCACTGAAGCTTTCTTT
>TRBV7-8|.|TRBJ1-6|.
CASSSSSGETPLHF
TGTGCCAGCAGCTCATCGTCAGGGGAGACACCCCTCCACTTT
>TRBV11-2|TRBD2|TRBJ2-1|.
CASSSLAGGTNEQFF
TGTGCCAGCAGCTCACTAGCGGGAGGGACCAATGAGCAGTTCTTC
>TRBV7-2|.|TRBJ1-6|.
CASSQEWVSPLHF
TGTGCCAGCAGCCAAGAGTGGGTCTCACCCCTCCACTTT
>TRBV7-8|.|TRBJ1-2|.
CASSFGGNYGYTF
TGTGCCAGCAGCTTCGGGGGCAACTATGGCTACACCTTC
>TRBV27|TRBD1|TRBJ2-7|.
CASSSPPGQARYEQYF
TGTGCCAGCAGTTCCCCCCCGGGACAGGCTCGATACGAGCAGTACTTC
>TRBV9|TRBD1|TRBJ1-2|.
CASSHLKQGNYGYTF
TGTGCCAGCAGCCACTTGAAACAGGGGAACTATGGCTACACCTTC
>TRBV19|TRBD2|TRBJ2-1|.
CASSILGLAVGEQFF
TGTGCCAGTAGTATTCTAGGCCTAGCGGTCGGTGAGCAGTTCTTC
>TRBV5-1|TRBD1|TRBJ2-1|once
CASGQGENEQFF
TGCGCCAGCGGACAGGGTGAAAATGAGCAGTTCTTC
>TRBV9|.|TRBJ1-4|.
CASSAQGINEKLFF
TGTGCCAGCAGCGCACAGGGAATTAATGAAAAACTGTTTTTT
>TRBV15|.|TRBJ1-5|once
CATSSEAGGGNQPQHF
TGTGCCACCAGCAGCGAAGCCGGGGGCGGCAATCAGCCCCAGCATTTT
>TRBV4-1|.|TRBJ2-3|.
CASSLVVSGGSSDTQYF
TGCGCCAGCAGCCTCGTAGTGTCTGGGGGAAGTTCAGATACGCAGTATTTT
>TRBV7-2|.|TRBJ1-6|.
CASSLQNSPLHF
TGTGCCAGCAGCTTACAGAATTCACCCCTCCACTTT
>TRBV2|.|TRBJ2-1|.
CASSGQTEQFF
TGTGCCAGCAGTGGTCAGACTGAGCAGTTCTTC
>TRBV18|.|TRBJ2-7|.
CASSPTGGGEQYF
TGTGCCAGCTCACCGACAGGAGGAGGCGAGCAGTACTTC
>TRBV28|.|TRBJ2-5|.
CASTEGDLTGGPPETQYF
TGTGCCAGCACCGAGGGCGATTTGACGGGGGGCCCCCCAGAGACCCAGTACTTC
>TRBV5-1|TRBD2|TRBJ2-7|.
CASSLLAGGPYEQYF
TGCGCCAGCAGCTTACTAGCGGGAGGCCCCTACGAGCAGTACTTC
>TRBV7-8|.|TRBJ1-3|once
CASSLARAGNTIYF
TGTGCCAGCAGCTTAGCCAGGGCCGGAAACACCATATATTTT
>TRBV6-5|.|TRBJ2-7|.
CASSTTTLAYEQYF
TGTGCCAGCAGCACAACGACCCTTGCCTACGAGCAGTACTTC
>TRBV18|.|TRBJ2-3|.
CASSSNKADTQYF
TGTGCCAGCTCCTCAAACAAGGCGGATACGCAGTATTTT
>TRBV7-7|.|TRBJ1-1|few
CASSLEIGTEAFF
TGTGCCAGCAGCTTAGAAATAGGAACTGAAGCTTTCTTT
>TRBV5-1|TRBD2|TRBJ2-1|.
CASSLRLAGSNEQFF
TGCGCCAGCAGCTTGCGACTAGCGGGATCCAATGAGCAGTTCTTC
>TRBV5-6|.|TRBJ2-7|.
CATRLYDGGAEQYF
TGTGCCACTCGCTTATACGACGGAGGTGCCGAGCAGTACTTC
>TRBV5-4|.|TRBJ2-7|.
CASSVPGSNTYEQYF
TGTGCCAGCAGCGTGCCCGGCTCGAACACCTACGAGCAGTACTTC
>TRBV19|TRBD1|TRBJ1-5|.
CASSRGTVNQPQHF
TGTGCCAGTAGTAGAGGGACAGTCAATCAGCCCCAGCATTTT
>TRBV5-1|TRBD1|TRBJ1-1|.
CASSFGTGEAFF
TGCGCCAGCAGCTTTGGGACAGGTGAAGCTTTCTTT
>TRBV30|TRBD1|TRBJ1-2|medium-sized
CAWSGTGSSNYGYTF
TGTGCCTGGAGTGGGACAGGATCTTCCAACTATGGCTACACCTTC
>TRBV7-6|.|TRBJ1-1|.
CASSPKGGVEDTEAFF
TGTGCCAGCAGCCCAAAGGGGGGGGTCGAGGACACTGAAGCTTTCTTT
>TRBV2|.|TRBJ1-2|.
CASTLTPRPGRNGYTF
TGTGCCAGCACACTCACCCCCCGCCCGGGGAGAAATGGCTACACCTTC
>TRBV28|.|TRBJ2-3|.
CASRTGGLGVGQTQYF
TGTGCCAGCAGAACTGGGGGGTTGGGGGTAGGGCAAACGCAGTATTTT
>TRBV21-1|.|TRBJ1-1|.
CASSKDGKQRTEAFF
TGTGCCAGCAGCAAAGACGGGAAGCAGAGGACTGAAGCTTTCTTT
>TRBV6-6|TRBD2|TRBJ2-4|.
CASSYGTSGRVNIQYF
TGTGCCAGCAGTTACGGGACTAGCGGGAGGGTGAACATTCAGTACTTC
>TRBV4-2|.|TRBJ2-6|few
CASSQESGSGANVLTF
TGTGCCAGCAGCCAAGAAAGTGGATCTGGGGCCAACGTCCTGACTTTC